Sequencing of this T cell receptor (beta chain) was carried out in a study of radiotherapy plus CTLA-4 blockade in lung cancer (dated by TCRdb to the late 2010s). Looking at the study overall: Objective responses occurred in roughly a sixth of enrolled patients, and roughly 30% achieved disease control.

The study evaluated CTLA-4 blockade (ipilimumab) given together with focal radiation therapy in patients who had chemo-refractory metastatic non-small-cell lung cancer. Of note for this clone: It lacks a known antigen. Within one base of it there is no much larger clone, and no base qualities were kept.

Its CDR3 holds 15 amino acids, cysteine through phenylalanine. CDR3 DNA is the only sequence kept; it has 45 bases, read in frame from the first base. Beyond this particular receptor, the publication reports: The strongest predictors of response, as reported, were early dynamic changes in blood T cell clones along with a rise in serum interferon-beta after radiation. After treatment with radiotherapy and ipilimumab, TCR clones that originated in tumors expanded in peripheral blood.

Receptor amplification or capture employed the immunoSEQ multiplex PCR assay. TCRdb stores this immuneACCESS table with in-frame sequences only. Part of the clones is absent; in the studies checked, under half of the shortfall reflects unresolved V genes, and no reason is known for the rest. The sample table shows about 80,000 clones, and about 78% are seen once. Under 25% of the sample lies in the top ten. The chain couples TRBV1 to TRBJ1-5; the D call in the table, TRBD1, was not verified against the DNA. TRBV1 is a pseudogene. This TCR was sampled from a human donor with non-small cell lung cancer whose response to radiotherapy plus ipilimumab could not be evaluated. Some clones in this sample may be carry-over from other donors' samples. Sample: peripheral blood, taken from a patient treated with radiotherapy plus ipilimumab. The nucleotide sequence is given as TGCACCAGCAGCCAGGACAGGGTGCTCAATCAGCCCCAGCATTTT. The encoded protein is CTSSQDRVLNQPQHF.